The clone carrying this T cell receptor (beta chain) was counted once. Germline CDR1 reads SNHLY; CDR2 reads FYNNEI. The CDR3 totals 13 residues. The V gene lost 5 bases and the J gene lost 8 bases, with 13 bases spanning the gap. The data are from a study of blood T cell repertoires in COVID-19. On the study more broadly: COVID-19 samples collected from the United States, Italy and Spain covered acute and convalescent phases. The analysed material was cDNA or gDNA that came from T cells, B-cell-depleted T cells, or PBMCs.

Original data processing: Reference gene primers were amplified, and this amplification served to estimate nucleated cell counts. The assay was immunoSEQ multiplex PCR, and TCRdb's table has in-frame clones only and misses some. V, J and clone size derive from that table, while D and trimming were established from the DNA sequence. The sample carries 240,000 or so clones, about four fifths recorded once. The sample was peripheral blood. This chain joins TRBV2 and TRBJ2-4; maybe TRBD1 (6 bases). This clonotype originated in a man aged 25-40 years who had recovered from COVID-19. CDR3 nucleotide sequence: TGTGCCAGCAGTCAAGGACAGTACGACATTCAGTACTTC. This codes for CASSQGQYDIQYF.